This T cell receptor (beta chain) is drawn from a study of blood T cells in healthy people across ages. Study-level results: Greater diversity and more naive CD4+ cells were seen in long-lived donors than in aged donors.

Combining a sample-barcoded 5' primer with a J-beta primer mix, a second PCR ran for 7 to 11 cycles. TCRdb reanalysed the 5' RACE reads using MiXCR and keeps one entry per CDR3 protein. In the table there are about 970,000 distinct CDR3 sequences, roughly 51% of which are singletons. Concerning this clonotype itself: Its specificity is not known.

The sample consisted of blood. The TCR was taken from a woman aged 60-75 years in good health.

The chain's CDR3 is CASSDHTGANEQYF. The DNA for the CDR3 is TGTGCCAGCAGCGACCACACGGGGGCCAACGAGCAGTACTTC. The chain uses TRBV9 and TRBJ2-5; D assignment may be TRBD1 or TRBD2 (6 bases each). The J call is uncertain, as TRBJ2-7 better fits the DNA end. The CDR3 length is 14 residues. The germline CDR1 and CDR2 sequences are SGDLS and YYNGEE.